The clone carrying this TCR beta chain was seen only a few times. Its antigen is currently unknown. The source of the sample is a study of metastatic and nonmetastatic thyroid tumors. Study-wide results and caveats: Benign nodules were reported to have significantly lower TCR beta diversity than malignant thyroid tumors, in blood and tumor.

TCRdb re-processed the PCR reads through MiXCR. The sample yields 20,000 to 25,000 clones, around 21% seen once. Each patient went into thyroid surgery without having received any treatment. The V end was cut by 1 base, the J end by 3 bases, with 9 bases between. There are 15 residues in the CDR3. CDR1 is MNHEY and CDR2 is SMNVEV in the germline V gene (reference sequence). This chain links TRBV27 with TRBJ2-2; D not resolved. Sequences were obtained from blood. The sequence was obtained from a female donor with papillary thyroid cancer or a benign thyroid nodule (not recorded which). Some clones in this sample may be carry-over from other donors' samples. CDR3 nucleotides: TGTGCCAGCAGTTTATATGTCACTTACACCGGGGAGCTGTTTTTT. As protein: CASSLYVTYTGELFF.